Listed below are T cell receptor beta chains from one sample, sequenced in a study of T cell changes during pregnancy in multiple sclerosis. Produced via immunoSEQ multiplex PCR; TCRdb's table is partial and in-frame only. The sample holds about 100,000 clones, approximately 93% seen once. The source was peripheral blood, collected after pregnancy. The receptors shown here come from a female donor with multiple sclerosis, enrolled in a pregnancy study. Both conserved end residues are part of each CDR3. Each record gives: D gene, clone size, J gene, V gene, CDR3 DNA, CDR3 protein. D genes are given only for firm matches. Clone size, where shown, is once, few, many, or a class for clones that have expanded.

>-|once|TRBJ2-3|TRBV11-3
TGTGCCAGCAGCTTTTTGGGCGCCAGGACAGATACGCAGTATTTT
CASSFLGARTDTQYF
>TRBD2|-|TRBJ2-1|TRBV5-4
TGTGCCAGCAGCTTAGCGGGGGGCCACTCCTACAATGAGCAGTTCTTC
CASSLAGGHSYNEQFF
>TRBD2|-|TRBJ2-7|TRBV11-2
TGTGCCAGCAGCTTAGTTTTTGGGACTAGCCTAGACTCCTACGAGCAGTACTTC
CASSLVFGTSLDSYEQYF
>TRBD1|-|TRBJ2-7|TRBV29-1
TGCAGCGTAAACCATGAGGGGGCTCCCCTCGAGCAGTACTTC
CSVNHEGAPLEQYF
>-|-|TRBJ2-7|TRBV7-8
TGTGCCAGCACCCTCCGGGACATTTCCTACGAGCAGTACTTC
CASTLRDISYEQYF
>-|few|TRBJ1-2|TRBV5-1
TGCGCCAGCAGCTTGGGAACTACAGGGTCCTATGGCTACACCTTC
CASSLGTTGSYGYTF
>TRBD1|-|TRBJ1-4|TRBV4-1
TGCGCCAGCAGCCAAGGACAGGGGCCTAATGAAAAACTGTTTTTT
CASSQGQGPNEKLFF
>-|-|TRBJ2-2|TRBV7-3
TGTGCCAGCAGCTCGGACACGCACACCGGGGAGCTGTTTTTT
CASSSDTHTGELFF
>TRBD1|few|TRBJ1-2|TRBV6-5
TGTGCCAGCAGATTGGGACAGGGGGATTATGGCTACACCTTC
CASRLGQGDYGYTF
>TRBD1|-|TRBJ1-6|TRBV4-1
TGCGCCAGCAGCGAGGGACAGGGTAGTAATTCACCCCTCCACTTT
CASSEGQGSNSPLHF